This TCR beta chain originates from a study of T-cell memory formation after mild COVID-19. Overall study: For the most part, TCR clusters were specific to one donor. Study observations and caveats: Clones contracting over day 15 to 85 were CD4/CD8 balanced, with later expanders leaning CD4+. Confirmation was lacking for SARS-CoV-2 specificity of second-wave clones that peaked on day 37.

V lost 8 bases and J 5 bases, leaving 22 bases between the germline ends. Germline V gives CDR1 MGHRA, CDR2 YSYEKL. CDR3 length: 16 amino acids. Constant-segment primers served in 5'RACE that generated TCR alpha and TCR beta cDNA libraries bearing sample barcodes and UMIs. A single record per CDR3 protein comes from TCRdb applying MiXCR to the 5' RACE reads. This sample has under 300,000 distinct CDR3 sequences; approximately 9% occur once, and the top ten carry around a fifth. In its sample, this clonotype was seen a few times. What it recognizes is unknown. The sequence came from a young man who had mild COVID-19 (a few samples of this study predate the infection). Cell type and time point are not known. The V call is TRBV4-1, the J call TRBJ2-1; the D call may be TRBD1 or TRBD2 (6 bases each). The sequenced material came from PBMCs or a T cell subset sorted from them (not recorded which). CDR3 region: CASGGSGADRNNEQFF. In DNA form, the CDR3 reads TGCGCCAGCGGGGGGTCGGGGGCAGACCGAAACAATGAGCAGTTCTTC.